This entry is about one T cell receptor beta chain. V was clipped by 1 base and J by 4 bases, with 6 bases between them. The CDR3 loop spans 12 amino acids. Germline CDR1 is DFQATT and CDR2 is SNEGSKA (reference sequence). Each sample provided at least 5 micrograms of extracted total RNA. The data belong to a study of blood T cells in healthy people across ages. For the study at large: Per two T cells, about one barcoded beta molecule was captured through template switching.

The second PCR ran roughly 6 to 11 cycles with a sample-barcoded 5' primer and J-beta primers. Every single cDNA molecule received a tag from a template-switch adaptor with 12 random nucleotides. TCRdb itself ran the 5' RACE reads through MiXCR, one entry per CDR3 protein. Of around 940,000 distinct CDR3 sequences in the sample, 45% to 60% are singletons; the top ten hold 20% to 25%. Sequenced material: blood. This TCR came from a woman aged 55-69 years in good health. This sequence joins TRBV20-1 and TRBJ2-3; D uncertain. The CDR3 loop is CSARVSADTQYF. The CDR3 DNA follows: TGCAGTGCTAGAGTGAGCGCAGATACGCAGTATTTT.